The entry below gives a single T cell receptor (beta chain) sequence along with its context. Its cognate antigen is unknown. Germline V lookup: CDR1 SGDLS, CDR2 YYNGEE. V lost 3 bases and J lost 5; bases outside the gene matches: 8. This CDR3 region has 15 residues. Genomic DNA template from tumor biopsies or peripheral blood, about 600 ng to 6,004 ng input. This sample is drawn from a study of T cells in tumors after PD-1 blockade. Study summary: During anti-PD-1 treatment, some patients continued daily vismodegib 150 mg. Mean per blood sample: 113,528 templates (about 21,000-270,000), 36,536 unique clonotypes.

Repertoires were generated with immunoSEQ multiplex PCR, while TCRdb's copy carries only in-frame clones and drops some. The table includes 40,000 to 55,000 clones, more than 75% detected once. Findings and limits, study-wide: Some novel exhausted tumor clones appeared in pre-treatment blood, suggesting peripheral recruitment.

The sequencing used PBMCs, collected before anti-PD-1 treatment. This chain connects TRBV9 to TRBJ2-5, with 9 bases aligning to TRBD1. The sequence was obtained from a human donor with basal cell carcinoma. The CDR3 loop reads CASSGGQGFWETQYF. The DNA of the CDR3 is TGTGCCAGCAGCGGCGGACAGGGGTTCTGGGAGACCCAGTACTTC.